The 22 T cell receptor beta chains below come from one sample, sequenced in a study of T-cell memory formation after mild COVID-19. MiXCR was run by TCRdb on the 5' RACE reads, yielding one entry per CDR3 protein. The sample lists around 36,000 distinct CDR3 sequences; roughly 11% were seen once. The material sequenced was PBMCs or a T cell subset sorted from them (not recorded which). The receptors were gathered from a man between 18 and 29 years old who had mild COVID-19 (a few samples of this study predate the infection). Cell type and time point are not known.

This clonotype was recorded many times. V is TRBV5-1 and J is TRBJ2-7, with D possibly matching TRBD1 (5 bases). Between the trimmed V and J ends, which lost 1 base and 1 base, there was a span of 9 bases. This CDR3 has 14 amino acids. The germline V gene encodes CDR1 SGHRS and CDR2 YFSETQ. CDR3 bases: TGCGCCAGCAGCTTGACTCCAGGGTCCTACGAGCAGTACGTC. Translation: CASSLTPGSYEQYV.

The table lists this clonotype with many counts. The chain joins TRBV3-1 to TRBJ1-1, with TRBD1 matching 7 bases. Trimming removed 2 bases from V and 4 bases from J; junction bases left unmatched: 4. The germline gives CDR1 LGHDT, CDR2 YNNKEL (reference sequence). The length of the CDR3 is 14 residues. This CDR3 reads CASSQRQGGTEAFF. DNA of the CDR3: TGTGCCAGCAGCCAACGACAGGGCGGCACTGAAGCTTTCTTT.

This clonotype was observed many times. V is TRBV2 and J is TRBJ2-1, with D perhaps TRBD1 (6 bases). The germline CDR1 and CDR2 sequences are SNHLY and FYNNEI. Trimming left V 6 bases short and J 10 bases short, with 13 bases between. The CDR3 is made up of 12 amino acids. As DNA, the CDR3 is TGTGCCAGCAGCCTCAGGGGCGGGGAGCAGTTCTTC. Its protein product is CASSLRGGEQFF.

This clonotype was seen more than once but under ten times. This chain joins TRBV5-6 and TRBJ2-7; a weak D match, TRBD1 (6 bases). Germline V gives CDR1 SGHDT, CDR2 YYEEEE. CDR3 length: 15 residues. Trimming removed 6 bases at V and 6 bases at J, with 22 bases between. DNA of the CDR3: TGTGCCAGCACCCATTGGACAGCCCGAAGAGGCGAGCAGTACGTC. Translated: CASTHWTARRGEQYV.

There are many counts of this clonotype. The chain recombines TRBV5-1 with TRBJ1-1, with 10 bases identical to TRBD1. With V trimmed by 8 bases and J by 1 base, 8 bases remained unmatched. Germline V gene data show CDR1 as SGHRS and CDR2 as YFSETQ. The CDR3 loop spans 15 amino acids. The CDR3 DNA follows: TGCGCCAGTACGGGACAGGGGCCTGGGAACACTGAAGCTTTCTTT. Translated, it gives CASTGQGPGNTEAFF.

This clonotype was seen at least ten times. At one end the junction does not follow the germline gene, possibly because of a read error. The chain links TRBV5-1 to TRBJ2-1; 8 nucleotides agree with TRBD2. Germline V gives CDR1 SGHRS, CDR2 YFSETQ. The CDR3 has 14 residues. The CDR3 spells CASSWGEVSSGPSW. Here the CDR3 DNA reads TGCGCCAGCAGCTGGGGGGAGGTGTCTAGCGGGCCCTCGTGG. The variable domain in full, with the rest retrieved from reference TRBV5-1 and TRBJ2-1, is KAGVTQTPRYLIKTRGQQVTLSCSPISGHRSVSWYQQTPGQGLQFLFEYFSETQRNKGNFPGRFSGRQFSNSRSEMNVSTLELGDSALYLCASSWGEVSSGPSWGPGTRLTVL.

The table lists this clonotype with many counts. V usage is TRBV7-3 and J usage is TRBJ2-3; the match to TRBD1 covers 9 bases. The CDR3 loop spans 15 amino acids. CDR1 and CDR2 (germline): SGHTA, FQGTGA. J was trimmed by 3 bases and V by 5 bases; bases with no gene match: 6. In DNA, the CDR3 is TGTGCCAGCAGCCAAACGGGGACAGGGACAGATACGCAGTATTTT. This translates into CASSQTGTGTDTQYF. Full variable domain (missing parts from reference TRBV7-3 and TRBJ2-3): GAGVSQTPSNKVTEKGKYVELRCDPISGHTALYWYRQSLGQGPEFLIYFQGTGAADDSGLPNDRFFAVRPEGSVSTLKIQRTERGDSAVYLCASSQTGTGTDTQYFGPGTRLTVL.

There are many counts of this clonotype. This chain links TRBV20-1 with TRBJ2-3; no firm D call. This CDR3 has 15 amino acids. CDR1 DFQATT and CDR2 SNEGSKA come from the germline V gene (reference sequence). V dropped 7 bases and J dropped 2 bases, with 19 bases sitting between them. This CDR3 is CSVSKSPANTDTQYF. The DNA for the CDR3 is TGCAGTGTGAGCAAGTCTCCGGCTAACACAGATACGCAGTATTTT.

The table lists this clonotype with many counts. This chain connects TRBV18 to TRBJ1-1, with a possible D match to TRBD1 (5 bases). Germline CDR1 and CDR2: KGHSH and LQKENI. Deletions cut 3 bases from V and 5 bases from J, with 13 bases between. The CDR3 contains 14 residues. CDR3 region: CASSPSRGGTEAFF. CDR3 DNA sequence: TGTGCCAGCTCACCTTCTAGGGGCGGGACTGAAGCTTTCTTT.

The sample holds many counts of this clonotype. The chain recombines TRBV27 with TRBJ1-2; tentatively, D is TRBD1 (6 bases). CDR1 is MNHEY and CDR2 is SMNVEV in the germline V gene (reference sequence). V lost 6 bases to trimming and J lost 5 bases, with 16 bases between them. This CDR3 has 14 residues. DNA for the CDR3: TGTGCCAGCAGGAGAGTCTTAGGGGGTTATGGCTACACCTTC. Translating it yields CASRRVLGGYGYTF.

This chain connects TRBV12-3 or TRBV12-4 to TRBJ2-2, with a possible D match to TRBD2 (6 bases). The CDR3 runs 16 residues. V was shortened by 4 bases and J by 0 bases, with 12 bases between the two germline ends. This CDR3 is CASSSGDGTNTGELFF. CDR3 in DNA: TGTGCCAGCAGTTCGGGAGACGGAACGAACACCGGGGAGCTGTTTTTT.

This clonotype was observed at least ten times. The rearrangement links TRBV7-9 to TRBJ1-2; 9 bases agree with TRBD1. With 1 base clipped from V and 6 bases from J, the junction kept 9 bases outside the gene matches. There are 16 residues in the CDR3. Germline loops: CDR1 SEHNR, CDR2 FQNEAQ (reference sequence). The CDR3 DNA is TGTGCCAGCAGCTTAGTTCGGACAGGGGTTCGGCATGGCTACACCTTC. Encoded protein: CASSLVRTGVRHGYTF.

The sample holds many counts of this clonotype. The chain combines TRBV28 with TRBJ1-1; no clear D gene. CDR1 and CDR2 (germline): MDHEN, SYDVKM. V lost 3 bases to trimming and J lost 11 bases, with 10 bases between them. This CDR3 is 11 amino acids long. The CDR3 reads CASSFRGGAFF. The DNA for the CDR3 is TGTGCCAGCAGTTTTCGAGGTGGGGCTTTCTTT.

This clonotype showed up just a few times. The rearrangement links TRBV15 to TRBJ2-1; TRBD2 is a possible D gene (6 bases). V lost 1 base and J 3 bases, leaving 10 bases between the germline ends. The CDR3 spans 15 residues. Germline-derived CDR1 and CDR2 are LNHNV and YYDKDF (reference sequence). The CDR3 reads CATSRGREVYNEQFF. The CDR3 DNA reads TGTGCCACCAGCAGAGGGAGGGAAGTCTACAATGAGCAGTTCTTC.

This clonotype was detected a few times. The CDR3 nucleotides are TGTGCCAGCAGCGATCAGAGGAACACTGAAGCTTTCTTT. It encodes CASSDQRNTEAFF. This chain connects TRBV7-2 to TRBJ1-1; D is unclear. The V gene lost 5 bases and the J gene lost 1 base, with 8 bases spanning the gap. The CDR3 consists of 13 residues. Germline lookup yields CDR1 SGHTA and CDR2 FQGNSA.

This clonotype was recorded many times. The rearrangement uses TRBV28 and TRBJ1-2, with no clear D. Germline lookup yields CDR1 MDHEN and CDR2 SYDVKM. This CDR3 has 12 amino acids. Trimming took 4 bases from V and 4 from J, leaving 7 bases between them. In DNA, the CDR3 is TGTGCCAGCAGTTACCAGCGCTATGGCTACACCTTC. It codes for CASSYQRYGYTF.

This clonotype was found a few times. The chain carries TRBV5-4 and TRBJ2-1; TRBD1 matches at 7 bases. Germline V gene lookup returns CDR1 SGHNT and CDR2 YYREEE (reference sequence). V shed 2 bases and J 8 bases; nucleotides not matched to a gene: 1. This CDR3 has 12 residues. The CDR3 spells CASSFTGDEQFF. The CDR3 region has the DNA TGTGCCAGCAGCTTTACAGGGGATGAGCAGTTCTTC.

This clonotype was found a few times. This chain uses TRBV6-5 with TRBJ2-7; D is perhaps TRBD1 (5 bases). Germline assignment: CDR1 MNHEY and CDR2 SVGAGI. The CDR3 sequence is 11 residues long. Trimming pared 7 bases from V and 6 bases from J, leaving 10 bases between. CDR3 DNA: TGTGCCAGCACTAGGGGTATCGAGCAGTACTTC. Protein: CASTRGIEQYF.

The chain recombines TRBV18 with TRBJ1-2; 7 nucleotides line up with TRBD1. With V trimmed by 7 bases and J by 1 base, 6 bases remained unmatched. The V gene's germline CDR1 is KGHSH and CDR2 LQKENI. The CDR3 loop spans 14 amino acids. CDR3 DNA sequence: TGTGCCAGCTGCGCCGGGACAGATAACTATGGCTACACCTTC. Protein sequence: CASCAGTDNYGYTF. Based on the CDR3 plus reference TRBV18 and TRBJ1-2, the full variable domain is NAGVMQNPRHLVRRRGQEARLRCSPMKGHSHVYWYRQLPEEGLKFMVYLQKENIIDESGMPKERFSAEFPKEGPSILRIQQVVRGDSAAYFCASCAGTDNYGYTFGSGTRLTVV.

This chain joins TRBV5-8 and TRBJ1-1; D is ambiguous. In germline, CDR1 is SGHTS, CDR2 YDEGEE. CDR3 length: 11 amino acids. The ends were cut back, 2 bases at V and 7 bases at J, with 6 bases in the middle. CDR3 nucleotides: TGTGCCAGCAGCTTCGGGCTTGAAGCTTTCTTT. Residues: CASSFGLEAFF.

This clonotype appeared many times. CDR3 nucleotides: TGTGCCAGCAGTACGGACACCTACTCCTACAATGAGCAGTTCTTC. This gives the protein CASSTDTYSYNEQFF. This rearrangement joins TRBV27 to TRBJ2-1; TRBD1 is a possible D gene (5 bases). This CDR3 comprises 15 residues. In germline, CDR1 is MNHEY, CDR2 SMNVEV (reference sequence). The V gene lost 5 bases and the J gene lost 0 bases, with 11 bases spanning the gap.

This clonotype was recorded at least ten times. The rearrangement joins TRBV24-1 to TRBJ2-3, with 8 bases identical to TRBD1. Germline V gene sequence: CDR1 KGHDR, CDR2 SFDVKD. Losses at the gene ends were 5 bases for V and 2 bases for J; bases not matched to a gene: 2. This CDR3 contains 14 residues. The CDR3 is CATSGDRTTDTQYF. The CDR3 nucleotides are TGTGCCACCAGTGGGGACAGGACCACAGATACGCAGTATTTT.